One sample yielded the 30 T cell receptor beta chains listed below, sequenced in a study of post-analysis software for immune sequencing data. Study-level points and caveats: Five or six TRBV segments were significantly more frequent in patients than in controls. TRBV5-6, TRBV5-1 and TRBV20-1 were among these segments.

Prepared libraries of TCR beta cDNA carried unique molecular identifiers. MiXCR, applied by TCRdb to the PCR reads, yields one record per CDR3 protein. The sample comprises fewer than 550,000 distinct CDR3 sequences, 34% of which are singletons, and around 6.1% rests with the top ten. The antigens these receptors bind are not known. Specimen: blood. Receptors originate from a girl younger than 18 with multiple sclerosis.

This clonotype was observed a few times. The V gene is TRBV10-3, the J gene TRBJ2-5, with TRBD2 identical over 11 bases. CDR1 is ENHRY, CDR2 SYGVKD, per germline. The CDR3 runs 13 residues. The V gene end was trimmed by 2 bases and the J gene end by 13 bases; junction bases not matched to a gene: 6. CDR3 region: CAISETSGGPVYF. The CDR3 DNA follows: TGTGCCATCAGTGAGACTAGCGGGGGCCCTGTGTACTTC.

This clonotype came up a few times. Here the CDR3 reads CASSPGQGSPYEQYF. The DNA of the CDR3 is TGTGCCAGCAGCCCGGGACAGGGCAGCCCCTACGAGCAGTACTTC. The rearrangement uses TRBV6-2 or TRBV6-3 and TRBJ2-7; the match to TRBD1 covers 9 bases. Germline V gives CDR1 MNHEY, CDR2 SVGEGT. The CDR3 has 15 residues. V lost 6 bases, J lost 2 bases, and 8 bases stayed unmatched.

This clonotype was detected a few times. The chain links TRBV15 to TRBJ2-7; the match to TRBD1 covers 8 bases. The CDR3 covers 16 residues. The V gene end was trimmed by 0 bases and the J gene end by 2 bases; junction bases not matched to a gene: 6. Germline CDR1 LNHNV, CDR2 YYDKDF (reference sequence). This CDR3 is CATSRDGQGPTYEQYF. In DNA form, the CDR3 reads TGTGCCACCAGCAGAGATGGACAGGGACCAACCTACGAGCAGTACTTC.

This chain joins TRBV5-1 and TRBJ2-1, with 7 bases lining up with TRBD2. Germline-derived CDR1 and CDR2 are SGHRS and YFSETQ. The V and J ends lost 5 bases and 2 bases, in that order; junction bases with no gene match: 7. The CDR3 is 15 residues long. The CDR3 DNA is TGCGCCAGCAGTCTGTGGGCGGGGGCCTACAATGAGCAGTTCTTC. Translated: CASSLWAGAYNEQFF. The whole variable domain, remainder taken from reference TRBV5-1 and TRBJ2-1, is KAGVTQTPRYLIKTRGQQVTLSCSPISGHRSVSWYQQTPGQGLQFLFEYFSETQRNKGNFPGRFSGRQFSNSRSEMNVSTLELGDSALYLCASSLWAGAYNEQFFGPGTRLTVL.

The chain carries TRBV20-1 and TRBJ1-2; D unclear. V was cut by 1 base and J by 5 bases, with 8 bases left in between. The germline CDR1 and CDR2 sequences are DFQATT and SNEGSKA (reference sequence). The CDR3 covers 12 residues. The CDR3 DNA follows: TGCAGTGCTAGAGGAACTCGATATGGCTACACCTTC. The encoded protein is CSARGTRYGYTF.

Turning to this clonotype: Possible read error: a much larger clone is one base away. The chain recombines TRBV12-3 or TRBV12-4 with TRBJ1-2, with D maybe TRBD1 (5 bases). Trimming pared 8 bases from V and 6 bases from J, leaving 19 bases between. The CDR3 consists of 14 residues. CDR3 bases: TGTGCCAGCTCCGTGAGGGGATCTGGGGATGGCTACACCTTC. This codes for CASSVRGSGDGYTF.

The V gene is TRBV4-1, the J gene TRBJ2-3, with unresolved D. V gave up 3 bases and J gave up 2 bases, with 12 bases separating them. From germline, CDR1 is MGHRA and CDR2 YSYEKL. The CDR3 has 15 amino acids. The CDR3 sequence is CASSHLGLYTDTQYF. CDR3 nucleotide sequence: TGCGCCAGCAGCCACCTAGGCCTTTACACAGATACGCAGTATTTT.

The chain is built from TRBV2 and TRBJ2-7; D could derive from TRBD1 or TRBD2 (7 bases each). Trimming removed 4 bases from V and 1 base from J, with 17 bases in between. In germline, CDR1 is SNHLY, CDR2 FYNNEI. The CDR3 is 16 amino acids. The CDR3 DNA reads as TGTGCCAGCAGTGGCCGCTTGCAGGGGGGGTCCTACGAGCAGTACTTC. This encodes CASSGRLQGGSYEQYF.

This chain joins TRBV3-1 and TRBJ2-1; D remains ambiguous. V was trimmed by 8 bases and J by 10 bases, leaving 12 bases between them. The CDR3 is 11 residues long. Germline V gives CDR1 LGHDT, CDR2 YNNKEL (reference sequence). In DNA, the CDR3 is TGTGCCAGCGGGCCGTTTGGGGAGCAGTTCTTC. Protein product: CASGPFGEQFF.

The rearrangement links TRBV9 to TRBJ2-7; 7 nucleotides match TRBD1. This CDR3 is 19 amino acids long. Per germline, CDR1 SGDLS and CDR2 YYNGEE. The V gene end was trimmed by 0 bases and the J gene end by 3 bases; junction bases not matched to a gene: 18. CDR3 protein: CASSVGAPASTGTFYEQYF. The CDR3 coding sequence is TGTGCCAGCAGCGTAGGCGCCCCAGCATCGACAGGGACCTTCTACGAGCAGTACTTC.

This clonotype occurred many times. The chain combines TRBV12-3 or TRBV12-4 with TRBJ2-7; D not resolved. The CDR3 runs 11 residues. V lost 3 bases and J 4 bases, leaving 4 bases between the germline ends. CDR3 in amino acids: CASSFLYEQYF. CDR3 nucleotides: TGTGCCAGCAGTTTTCTGTACGAGCAGTACTTC.

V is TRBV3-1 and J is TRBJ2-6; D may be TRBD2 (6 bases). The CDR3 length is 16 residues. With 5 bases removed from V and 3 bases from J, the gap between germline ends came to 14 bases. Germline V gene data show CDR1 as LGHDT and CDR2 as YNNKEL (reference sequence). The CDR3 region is CASSGTALSGANVLTF. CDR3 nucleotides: TGTGCCAGCAGCGGGACTGCCCTAAGTGGGGCCAACGTCCTGACTTTC.

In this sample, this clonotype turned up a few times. CDR3 sequence reads: CASSYEGTHNTEAFF. The CDR3 DNA reads TGTGCCAGCAGCTACGAGGGGACACATAACACTGAAGCTTTCTTT. The rearrangement joins TRBV6-6 to TRBJ1-1; possible D gene TRBD1, 6 bases. The CDR3 contains 15 residues. Germline CDR1 is MNHNY and CDR2 is SVGAGI (reference sequence). V lost 6 bases and J 2 bases, leaving 16 bases between the germline ends.

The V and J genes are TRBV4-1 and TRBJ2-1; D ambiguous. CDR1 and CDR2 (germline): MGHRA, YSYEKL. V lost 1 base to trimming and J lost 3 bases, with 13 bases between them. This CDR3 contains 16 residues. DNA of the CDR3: TGCGCCAGCAGCCAAGCTGGCCCAGCAAACTACAATGAGCAGTTCTTC. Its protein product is CASSQAGPANYNEQFF.

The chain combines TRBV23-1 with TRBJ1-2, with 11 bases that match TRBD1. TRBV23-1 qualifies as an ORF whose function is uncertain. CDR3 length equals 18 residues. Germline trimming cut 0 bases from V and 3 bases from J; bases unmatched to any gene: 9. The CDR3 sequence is CASSQSGTGGPWYYGYTF. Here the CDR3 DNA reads TGCGCCAGCAGTCAATCCGGGACAGGGGGACCGTGGTACTATGGCTACACCTTC.

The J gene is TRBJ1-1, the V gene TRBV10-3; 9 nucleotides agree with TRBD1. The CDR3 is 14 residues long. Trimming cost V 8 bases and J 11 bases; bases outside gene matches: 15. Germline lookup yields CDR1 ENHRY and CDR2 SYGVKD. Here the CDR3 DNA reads TGTGCCATCGGCGGGAGAGGACAGGGGATAGATGCTTTCTTT. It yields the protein CAIGGRGQGIDAFF.

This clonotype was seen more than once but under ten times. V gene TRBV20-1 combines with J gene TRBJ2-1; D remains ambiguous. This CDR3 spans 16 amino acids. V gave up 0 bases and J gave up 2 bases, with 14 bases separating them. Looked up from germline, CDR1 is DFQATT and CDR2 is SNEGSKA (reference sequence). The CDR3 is CSARDTFGTTYNEQFF. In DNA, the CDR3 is TGCAGTGCTAGAGACACTTTTGGCACCACCTACAATGAGCAGTTCTTC.

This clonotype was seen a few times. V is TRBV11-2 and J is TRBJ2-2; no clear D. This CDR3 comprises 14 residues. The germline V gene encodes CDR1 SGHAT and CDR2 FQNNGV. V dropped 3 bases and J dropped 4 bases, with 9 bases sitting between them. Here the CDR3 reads CASSFPGITGELFF. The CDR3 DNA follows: TGTGCCAGCAGCTTCCCAGGAATCACCGGGGAGCTGTTTTTT.

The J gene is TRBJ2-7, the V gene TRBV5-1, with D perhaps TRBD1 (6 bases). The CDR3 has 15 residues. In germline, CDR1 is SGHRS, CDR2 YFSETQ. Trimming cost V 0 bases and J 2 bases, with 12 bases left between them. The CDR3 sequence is CASSLDGTTTYEQYF. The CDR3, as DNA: TGCGCCAGCAGCTTGGATGGGACAACTACCTACGAGCAGTACTTC.

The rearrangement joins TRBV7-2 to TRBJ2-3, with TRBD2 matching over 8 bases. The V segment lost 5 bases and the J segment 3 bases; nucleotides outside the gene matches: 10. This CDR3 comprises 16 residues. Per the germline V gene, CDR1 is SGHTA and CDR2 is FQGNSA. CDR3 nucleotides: TGTGCCAGCAGCACCCGGACTAGCCTGGCGACAGATACGCAGTATTTT. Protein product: CASSTRTSLATDTQYF.

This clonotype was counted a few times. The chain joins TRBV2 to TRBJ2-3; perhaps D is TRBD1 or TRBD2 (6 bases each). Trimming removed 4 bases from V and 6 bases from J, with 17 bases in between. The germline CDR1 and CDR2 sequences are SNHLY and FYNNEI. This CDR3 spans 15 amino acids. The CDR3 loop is CASSVGGQKGDTQYF. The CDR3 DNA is TGTGCCAGCAGTGTGGGGGGCCAGAAAGGGGATACGCAGTATTTT.

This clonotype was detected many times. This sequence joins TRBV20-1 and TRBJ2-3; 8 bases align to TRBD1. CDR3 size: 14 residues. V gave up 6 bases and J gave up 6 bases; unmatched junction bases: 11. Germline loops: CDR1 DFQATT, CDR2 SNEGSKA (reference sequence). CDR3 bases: TGCAGTGCAACCGGGACAGGACTTTCGGATACGCAGTATTTT. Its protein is CSATGTGLSDTQYF.

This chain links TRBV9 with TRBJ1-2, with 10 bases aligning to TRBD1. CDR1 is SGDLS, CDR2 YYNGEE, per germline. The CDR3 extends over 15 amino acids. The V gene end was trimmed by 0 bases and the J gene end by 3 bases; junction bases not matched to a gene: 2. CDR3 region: CASSVVGTGDYGYTF. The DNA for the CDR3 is TGTGCCAGCAGCGTAGTAGGGACAGGGGACTATGGCTACACCTTC.

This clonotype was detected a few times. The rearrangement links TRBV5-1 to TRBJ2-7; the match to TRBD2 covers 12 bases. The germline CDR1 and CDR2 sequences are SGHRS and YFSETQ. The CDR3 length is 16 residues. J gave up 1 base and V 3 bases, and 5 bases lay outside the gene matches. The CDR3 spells CASSSQTSGGSYEQYF. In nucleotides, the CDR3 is TGCGCCAGCAGCTCCCAGACTAGCGGGGGTTCCTACGAGCAGTACTTC.

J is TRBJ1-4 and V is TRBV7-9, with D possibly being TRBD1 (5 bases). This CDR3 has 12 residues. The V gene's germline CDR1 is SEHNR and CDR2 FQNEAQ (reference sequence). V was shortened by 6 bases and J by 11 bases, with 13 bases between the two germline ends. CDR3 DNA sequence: TGTGCCAGCAGTCAAGGGGATTACAAACTGTTTTTT. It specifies CASSQGDYKLFF.

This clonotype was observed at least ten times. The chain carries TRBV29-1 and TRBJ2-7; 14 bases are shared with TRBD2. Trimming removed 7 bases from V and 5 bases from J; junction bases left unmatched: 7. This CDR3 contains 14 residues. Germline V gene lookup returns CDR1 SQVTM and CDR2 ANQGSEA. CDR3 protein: CSAGLAGGFNEQYF. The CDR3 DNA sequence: TGCAGCGCAGGACTAGCGGGGGGTTTCAACGAGCAGTACTTC.

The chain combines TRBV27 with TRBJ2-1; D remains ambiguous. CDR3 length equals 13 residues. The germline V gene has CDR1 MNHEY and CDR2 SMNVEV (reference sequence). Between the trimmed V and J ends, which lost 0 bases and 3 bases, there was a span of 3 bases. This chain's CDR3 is CASSLSLYNEQFF. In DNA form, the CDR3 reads TGTGCCAGCAGTTTATCGCTCTACAATGAGCAGTTCTTC.

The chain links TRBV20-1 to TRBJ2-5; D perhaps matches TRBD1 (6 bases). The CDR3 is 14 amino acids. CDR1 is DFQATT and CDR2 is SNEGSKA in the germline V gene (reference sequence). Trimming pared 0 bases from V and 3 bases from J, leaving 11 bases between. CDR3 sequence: CSARDTRQEETQYF. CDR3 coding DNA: TGCAGTGCTAGAGATACGCGACAGGAAGAGACCCAGTACTTC.

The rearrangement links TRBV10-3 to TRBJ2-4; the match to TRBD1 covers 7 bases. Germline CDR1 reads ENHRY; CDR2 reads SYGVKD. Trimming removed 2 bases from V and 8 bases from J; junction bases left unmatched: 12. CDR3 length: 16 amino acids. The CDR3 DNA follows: TGTGCCATCAGTGAGCCTGGGCTAAGACAGGGTGACATTCAGTACTTC. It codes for CAISEPGLRQGDIQYF.

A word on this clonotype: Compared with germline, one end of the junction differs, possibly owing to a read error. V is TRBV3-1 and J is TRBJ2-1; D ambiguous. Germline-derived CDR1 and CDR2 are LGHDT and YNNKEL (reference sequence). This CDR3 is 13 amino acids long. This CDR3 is CTSSQDAPNEQFF. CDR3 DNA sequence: TGTACCAGCAGCCAAGATGCCCCCAATGAGCAGTTCTTC.